Each of the 20 T cell receptor beta chains below was sequenced from the same sample in a study of shared clonotypes between healthy human individuals. The assay was immunoSEQ multiplex PCR, and TCRdb's table has in-frame clones only and misses some. This table holds around 700,000 clones, more than 70% found once. Input material: memory CD4+ T cells sorted from blood. Sample subset: CD45RA-negative fraction. These receptors originate from a woman aged 25 to 39 in good health.

V usage is TRBV6-1 and J usage is TRBJ2-6; possible D gene TRBD2, 6 bases. Germline loops: CDR1 MNHNS, CDR2 SASEGT. Trimming shortened V by 6 bases and J by 0 bases, and 15 bases separated the two germline ends. This CDR3 has 17 amino acids. The CDR3 nucleotides are TGTGCCAGCAGGGAAAGACTAGGGCCCTCTGGGGCCAACGTCCTGACTTTC. Translation gives CASRERLGPSGANVLTF.

The gene calls are TRBV7-2 and TRBJ2-6, with no clear D. Germline V CDR1 and CDR2: SGHTA, FQGNSA. The ends were cut back, 2 bases at V and 4 bases at J, with 12 bases in the middle. The CDR3 runs 16 residues. The CDR3 sequence is CASSLSTASGANVLTF. The CDR3 nucleotides are TGTGCCAGCAGCTTATCGACGGCCTCAGGGGCCAACGTCCTGACTTTC. Full variable domain (rest looked up from reference TRBV7-2 and TRBJ2-6): GAGVSQSPSNKVTEKGKDVELRCDPISGHTALYWYRQSLGQGLEFLIYFQGNSAPDKSGLPSDRFSAERTGGSVSTLTIQRTQQEDSAVYLCASSLSTASGANVLTFGAGSRLTVL.

Points on this clone: The junction does not match germline at one end; this may be a read error. Here the CDR3 reads CASSSQTSGLNF. The CDR3 DNA reads TGCGCCAGCAGCTCGCAGACTAGCGGGCTCAACTTC. This chain connects TRBV5-1 to TRBJ2-7, with 10 bases that match TRBD2. The CDR3 totals 12 residues. Germline V gene data show CDR1 as SGHRS and CDR2 as YFSETQ.

This rearrangement joins TRBV7-7 to TRBJ2-3; D is possibly TRBD2 (5 bases). V was shortened by 5 bases and J by 5 bases, with 8 bases between the two germline ends. Germline values: CDR1 SSHAT, CDR2 FNYEAQ (reference sequence). The CDR3 runs 12 residues. In DNA, the CDR3 is TGTGCCAGCAGCCCAGGAGGAGATACGCAGTATTTT. Translated, it gives CASSPGGDTQYF.

The DNA of the CDR3 is TGCGCCAGCAGCGGCCAGGGCGAAGGGGTAGAGACCCAGTACTTC. Protein product: CASSGQGEGVETQYF. V is TRBV5-1 and J is TRBJ2-5, with D perhaps matching TRBD1 (5 bases). The CDR3 extends over 15 amino acids. Germline-derived CDR1 and CDR2 are SGHRS and YFSETQ. Trimming took 4 bases from V and 4 from J, leaving 17 bases between them.

The V and J genes are TRBV19 and TRBJ2-7; 12 bases are a match to TRBD2. V shed 9 bases and J 2 bases; nucleotides not matched to a gene: 5. In germline, CDR1 is LNHDA, CDR2 SQIVND (reference sequence). The CDR3 is 14 amino acids. The CDR3 region is CASSGTSGPYEQYF. CDR3 nucleotide sequence: TGTGCCAGCTCCGGGACTAGCGGGCCCTACGAGCAGTACTTC.

There are many counts of this clone. J is TRBJ2-1 and V is TRBV7-2; the match to TRBD2 covers 9 bases. Trimming at V came to 5 bases and at J to 7 bases, leaving 12 bases not matched to a gene. CDR1 and CDR2 (germline): SGHTA, FQGNSA. The CDR3 covers 16 residues. CDR3 bases: TGTGCCAGCAGCGCAAGGGGCGGGAGGGCCCTAAATGAGCAGTTCTTC. Amino acid sequence: CASSARGGRALNEQFF.

In the case of this clone: The junction departs from germline at one end; a sequencing error may be responsible. This sequence joins TRBV7-3 and TRBJ1-1; possible D gene TRBD1, 6 bases. This CDR3 is 13 amino acids long. CDR1 SGHTA and CDR2 FQGTGA come from the germline V gene. For the CDR3, the DNA is TGTGCCAGCAGCTCCAATCGGGACACCGAAGCTTTCTTT. The encoded protein is CASSSNRDTEAFF.

This clone was observed many times. The rearrangement uses TRBV10-1 and TRBJ2-3; TRBD2 aligns across 9 bases. Germline values: CDR1 WNHNN, CDR2 SYGVQD (reference sequence). V dropped 2 bases and J dropped 6; count of bases not matched to a gene: 6. This CDR3 is built from 15 residues. CDR3 bases: TGCGCCAGCAGTGAGAGGGGGACTAGCTGGGATACGCAGTATTTT. Residues: CASSERGTSWDTQYF.

This chain links TRBV7-3 with TRBJ2-3, with 9 bases identical to TRBD2. This CDR3 spans 16 amino acids. The V segment lost 1 base and the J segment 3 bases; nucleotides outside the gene matches: 5. The germline CDR1 and CDR2 sequences are SGHTA and FQGTGA. CDR3 in amino acids: CASSLSGGRGTDTQYF. The DNA for the CDR3 is TGTGCCAGCAGCTTAAGCGGCGGGAGGGGAACAGATACGCAGTATTTT.

The chain recombines TRBV6-1 with TRBJ2-1; D perhaps matches TRBD2 (5 bases). In germline, CDR1 is MNHNS, CDR2 SASEGT. The CDR3 extends over 15 amino acids. The ends were cut back, 7 bases at V and 2 bases at J, with 15 bases in the middle. CDR3 region: CASISWTEAYNEQFF. The DNA for the CDR3 is TGTGCCAGCATCTCTTGGACGGAGGCCTACAATGAGCAGTTCTTC.

The chain carries TRBV19 and TRBJ2-1, with 7 bases matching TRBD1. V shed 3 bases and J 0 bases; nucleotides not matched to a gene: 5. Germline CDR1 and CDR2: LNHDA and SQIVND (reference sequence). The CDR3 contains 16 residues. DNA of the CDR3: TGTGCCAGTAGTATCCGGGACAGTAGCTCCTACAATGAGCAGTTCTTC. Translation: CASSIRDSSSYNEQFF.

This clone has more than one count but fewer than ten. The V call is TRBV18, the J call TRBJ2-3, with TRBD1 identical over 8 bases. Trimming removed 3 bases from V and 5 bases from J; junction bases left unmatched: 7. The CDR3 is 15 residues long. In germline, CDR1 is KGHSH, CDR2 LQKENI. Here the CDR3 DNA reads TGTGCCAGCTCACCTAGACTGACAGGGGAAGATACGCAGTATTTT. Amino acids: CASSPRLTGEDTQYF.

J is TRBJ1-1 and V is TRBV7-9; D is uncertain. Trimming stripped 2 bases from V and 1 base from J, with 5 bases between. Germline CDR1 is SEHNR and CDR2 is FQNEAQ (reference sequence). The CDR3 length is 13 residues. CDR3 sequence: CASSLNRNTEAFF. The CDR3, as DNA: TGTGCCAGCAGCTTAAACAGGAACACTGAAGCTTTCTTT. Using reference TRBV7-9 and TRBJ1-1 for the parts outside the CDR3, the full variable domain is DTGVSQNPRHKITKRGQNVTFRCDPISEHNRLYWYRQTLGQGPEFLTYFQNEAQLEKSRLLSDRFSAERPKGSFSTLEIQRTEQGDSAMYLCASSLNRNTEAFFGQGTRLTVV.

The genes are TRBV5-1 and TRBJ2-7, with 8 bases aligning to TRBD1. V shed 6 bases and J 2 bases; nucleotides not matched to a gene: 10. Germline V gene lookup returns CDR1 SGHRS and CDR2 YFSETQ. The CDR3 has 15 amino acids. In DNA form, the CDR3 reads TGCGCCAGCACCGCGGCAGGGGGCAGGACCTACGAGCAGTACTTC. It encodes CASTAAGGRTYEQYF.

As to this clone: Other DNA sequences within the sample encode an identical CDR3. The chain is built from TRBV5-1 and TRBJ2-5; 7 nucleotides agree with TRBD1. V lost 0 bases and J lost 5; bases outside the gene matches: 7. The CDR3 consists of 15 residues. Germline CDR1 is SGHRS and CDR2 is YFSETQ. The CDR3 bases are TGCGCCAGCAGCTTGGATACAGGGGAGTGGGAGACCCAGTACTTC. Translating it yields CASSLDTGEWETQYF.

This clone was recorded at least ten times. V gene TRBV6-6 combines with J gene TRBJ1-5; D is perhaps TRBD1 (5 bases). The CDR3 is made up of 12 amino acids. Trimming shortened V by 8 bases and J by 6 bases, and 11 bases separated the two germline ends. The germline V gene has CDR1 MNHNY and CDR2 SVGAGI (reference sequence). The CDR3 spells CASGGTGQPQHF. The CDR3 region has the DNA TGTGCCAGCGGGGGTACAGGTCAGCCCCAGCATTTT.

A word on this clone: This CDR3 is also generated by other DNA sequences in the sample. The chain links TRBV5-1 to TRBJ2-5, with D hard to call. Germline V gives CDR1 SGHRS, CDR2 YFSETQ. The CDR3 totals 14 residues. The V end was cut by 0 bases, the J end by 2 bases, with 8 bases between. This CDR3 reads CASSLEGRQETQYF. The CDR3 DNA reads TGCGCCAGCAGCTTGGAGGGCAGACAAGAGACCCAGTACTTC. The whole variable domain, remainder taken from reference TRBV5-1 and TRBJ2-5, is KAGVTQTPRYLIKTRGQQVTLSCSPISGHRSVSWYQQTPGQGLQFLFEYFSETQRNKGNFPGRFSGRQFSNSRSEMNVSTLELGDSALYLCASSLEGRQETQYFGPGTRLLVL.

This chain uses TRBV25-1 with TRBJ2-7, with D possibly being TRBD2 (5 bases). The CDR3 has 15 amino acids. Germline assignment: CDR1 MGHDK and CDR2 SYGVNS. The germline V and J ends were trimmed by 2 bases and 2 bases, with 13 bases remaining between them. The CDR3 bases are TGTGCCAGCAGTGAAGGAACGGGAAGACCCTACGAGCAGTACTTC. This gives the protein CASSEGTGRPYEQYF.

V is TRBV6-1 and J is TRBJ1-1; TRBD1 agrees at 7 bases. The CDR3 has 15 amino acids. Germline assignment: CDR1 MNHNS and CDR2 SASEGT. V lost 4 bases and J lost 1; bases outside the gene matches: 6. The CDR3: CASSAGTVENTEAFF. The CDR3 coding sequence is TGTGCCAGCAGTGCTGGGACAGTGGAGAACACTGAAGCTTTCTTT.